These T cell receptor beta chains were read from a single sample in a study of response to subunit inactivated influenza vaccine. TCRdb re-called the RT-PCR reads through MiXCR, storing one row per CDR3 protein. The table records 450,000 to 600,000 distinct CDR3 sequences, about 17% of them present only once. Here the sequenced sample was CD4+ T cells sorted from PBMCs, taken roughly 24 months after vaccination. The source is a man aged 50 to 75 who received an inactivated influenza vaccine. Both conserved end residues are part of each CDR3. The order of the fields is V gene, clone size, D gene, J gene, CDR3 DNA, CDR3 protein. D genes are given only for firm matches. A clone size is listed for some rows: how often the clone was seen (once, few, many), or a class if it is expanded.

TRBV3-1	few	TRBD1	TRBJ2-3	TGTGCCAGCAGCCCTTGGACAGGGGTTACAGATACGCAGTATTTT	CASSPWTGVTDTQYF
TRBV5-1	many	-	TRBJ2-7	TGCGCCAGCAGCTTGGGAATCGTCGGCCTCTCCTACGAGCAGTACTTC	CASSLGIVGLSYEQYF
TRBV12-3/TRBV12-4	few	-	TRBJ2-3	TGTGCCAGCAGCCTAGGGGCAGGACGCGAAGATACGCAGTATTTT	CASSLGAGREDTQYF
TRBV20-1	few	-	TRBJ2-2	TGCAGTGCTTCCCCCCAGGTGGCTGAATGGAACACCGGGGAGCTGTTTTTT	CSASPQVAEWNTGELFF
TRBV3-1	many	TRBD1	TRBJ2-6	TGTGCCAGCAGCCTCCACCCTAGAGGACAGGGTTGGGCCAACGTCCTGACTTTC	CASSLHPRGQGWANVLTF
TRBV4-3	-	-	TRBJ2-7	TGCGCCAGCAGCCAGGATGGTCGTTACGAGCAGTACTTC	CASSQDGRYEQYF
TRBV20-1	-	-	TRBJ2-1	TGCAGTGCGTGCGGGGCTCTGCCCAATGAGCAGTTCTTC	CSACGALPNEQFF
TRBV12-3/TRBV12-4	-	-	TRBJ2-7	TGTGCCAGCAGTTTAGGGACATCCCACTCCGTACGGCAGTACTTC	CASSLGTSHSVRQYF
TRBV4-3	-	-	TRBJ1-3	TGCGCCAGCAGCCAAGAGGAAGAGGGAAACACCATATATTTT	CASSQEEEGNTIYF
TRBV4-1	-	-	TRBJ2-1	TGCGCCAGCAGCCTAAATTTAAAGGACCCCCGGTTCTTC	CASSLNLKDPRFF
TRBV20-1	-	TRBD2	TRBJ2-3	TGCAGTGCAGTTAGCGGGAGCCGGACAGATACGCAGTATTTT	CSAVSGSRTDTQYF
TRBV5-8	-	-	TRBJ1-6	TGTGCCAGCACCATCCTAGGAGAGATTTCACCCCTCCACTTT	CASTILGEISPLHF
TRBV5-1	few	-	TRBJ1-4	TGCGCCAGCAGCTTGGAGCCTGGGACTAATGAAAAACTGTTTTTT	CASSLEPGTNEKLFF
TRBV18	-	-	TRBJ1-1	TGTGCCAGCTCACGCGAACGACTCGGGAACACTGAAGCTTTCTTT	CASSRERLGNTEAFF
TRBV3-1	few	-	TRBJ2-5	TGTGCCAGCAGCCAAGATCCGGCAAGGCAAGAGACCCAGTACTTC	CASSQDPARQETQYF
TRBV20-1	few	TRBD2	TRBJ2-1	TGCAGTGCTAGTTTTTGGGGGGAGGGCCTCAATGAGCAGTTCTTC	CSASFWGEGLNEQFF
TRBV12-3/TRBV12-4	-	TRBD2	TRBJ2-5	TGTGCCAGCTCAGGATCTGGGACTATGATGGAGACCCAGTACTTC	CASSGSGTMMETQYF
TRBV12-3/TRBV12-4	few	-	TRBJ2-5	TGTGCCAGCAGTTTATATGGAGAGACCCAGTACTTC	CASSLYGETQYF
TRBV27	few	TRBD2	TRBJ2-1	TGTGCCAGCAGTCCTCCAGCGGGGAGCTCCTACAATGAGCAGTTCTTC	CASSPPAGSSYNEQFF
TRBV4-1	many	-	TRBJ2-3	TGCGCCAGCAGCCAGAGGTCCCTCGGCACAGATACGCAGTATTTT	CASSQRSLGTDTQYF
TRBV7-9	-	-	TRBJ2-2	TGTGCCAGCAGCCAAAGACAGGAGAACACCGGGGAGCTGTTTTTT	CASSQRQENTGELFF
TRBV7-2	few	TRBD2	TRBJ2-7	TGTGCCAGCAGCCGCGGACTAGCGGAAAAGGGTGAGCAGTACTTC	CASSRGLAEKGEQYF
TRBV10-3	few	TRBD2	TRBJ2-5	TGTGCCATCAGGAGCGGGGGGGAAATCCAAGAGACCCAGTACTTC	CAIRSGGEIQETQYF
TRBV9	-	-	TRBJ1-2	TGTGCCAGCAGCGTAGTAACGGCTCTAAACTATGGCTACACCTTC	CASSVVTALNYGYTF
TRBV2	few	TRBD2	TRBJ2-1	TGTGCCAGCAGCCCTCCCATAGCGGGAAGCAATGAGCAGTTCTTC	CASSPPIAGSNEQFF
TRBV19	-	TRBD1	TRBJ2-2	TGTGCCAGTAGCCCCGACAGGGACACCGGGGAGCTGTTTTTT	CASSPDRDTGELFF
TRBV7-8	-	TRBD2	TRBJ2-2	TGTGCCAGCAGCTCGTTGGCGGGAGTTCGCACCGGGGAGCTGTTTTTT	CASSSLAGVRTGELFF
TRBV29-1	many	-	TRBJ2-1	TGCAGCGTTGAAGTCGGGAAAAGAGTTACGTTCTCCTACAATGAGCAGTTCTTC	CSVEVGKRVTFSYNEQFF
TRBV20-1	-	-	TRBJ2-5	TGCAGTGCCACCCCCCAAGCGGAGACCCAAGAGACCCAGTACTTC	CSATPQAETQETQYF
TRBV20-1	few	TRBD1	TRBJ2-2	TGCAGTGCAATTACCTTTCGGGACAGGAACACCGGGGAGCTGTTTTTT	CSAITFRDRNTGELFF
TRBV7-9	few	-	TRBJ2-2	TGTGCCAGCAGCTCCGAGGGCGGGGAGCTGTTTTTT	CASSSEGGELFF
TRBV20-1	-	TRBD2	TRBJ2-1	TGCAGTGCTAGAGATCCGGGACTAGCATTTTACAATGAGCAGTTCTTC	CSARDPGLAFYNEQFF
TRBV10-3	many	-	TRBJ1-5	TGTGCCATCAGTGGAGGGGAAGTTATCCATTTT	CAISGGEVIHF
TRBV10-3	few	TRBD2	TRBJ2-5	TGTGCCATCAGTGAGGTTAGCGGGGGGTCGTACCAAGAGACCCAGTACTTC	CAISEVSGGSYQETQYF
TRBV29-1	-	-	TRBJ1-2	TGCAGCGCATTACAGGGAGCCAACTATGGCTACACCTTC	CSALQGANYGYTF
TRBV18	-	TRBD1	TRBJ2-3	TGTGCCAGCTCACCCAGGGGACAGACAGATACGCAGTATTTT	CASSPRGQTDTQYF
TRBV6-2/TRBV6-3	few	-	TRBJ2-6	TGTGCCAGCAGTTACCAGGCTGAAGGGGCCAACGTCCTGACTTTC	CASSYQAEGANVLTF
TRBV2	-	-	TRBJ2-3	TGTGCCAGCAGTGAAGGTCCCAGTAGCACAAGTACGCAGTATTTT	CASSEGPSSTSTQYF
TRBV29-1	-	TRBD2	TRBJ2-2	TGCAGCGTTGCGACTAGCGGGAGGGTCGGAACCGGGGAGCTGTTTTTT	CSVATSGRVGTGELFF
TRBV20-1	-	-	TRBJ2-2	TGCAGTGCTAACCCTTATGCAGGGGGGGACACCGGGGAGCTGTTTTTT	CSANPYAGGDTGELFF
TRBV3-1	-	-	TRBJ2-7	TGTGCCAGCAGCCAAGGTCTTTCTCTAACAATTGAGCAGTACTTC	CASSQGLSLTIEQYF
TRBV29-1	-	-	TRBJ2-5	TGCAGCGTTACCCAGCGGGCCAGGGAGACCCAGTACTTC	CSVTQRARETQYF
TRBV29-1	few	-	TRBJ2-3	TGCAGCGTCGAACGACGGGTTACCAGCACAGATACGCAGTATTTT	CSVERRVTSTDTQYF
TRBV20-1	few	TRBD1	TRBJ1-5	TGCAGTGCTGGAACAGGGGGCCGTGAGCCCCAGCATTTT	CSAGTGGREPQHF
TRBV6-1	few	-	TRBJ2-5	TGTGCCAGCAGTCTAGAACCAAACGGACGCTTTCGGGAGACCCAGTACTTC	CASSLEPNGRFRETQYF